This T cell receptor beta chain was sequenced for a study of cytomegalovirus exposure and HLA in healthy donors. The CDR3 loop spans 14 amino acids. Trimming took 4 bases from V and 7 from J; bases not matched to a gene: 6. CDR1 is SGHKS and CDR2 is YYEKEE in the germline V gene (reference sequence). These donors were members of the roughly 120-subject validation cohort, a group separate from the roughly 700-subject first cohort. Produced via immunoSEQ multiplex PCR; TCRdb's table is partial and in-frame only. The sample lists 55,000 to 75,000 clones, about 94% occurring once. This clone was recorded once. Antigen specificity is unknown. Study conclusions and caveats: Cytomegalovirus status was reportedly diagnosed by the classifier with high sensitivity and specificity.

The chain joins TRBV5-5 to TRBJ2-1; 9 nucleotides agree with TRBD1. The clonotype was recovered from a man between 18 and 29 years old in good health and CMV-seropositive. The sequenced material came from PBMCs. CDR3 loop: CASSDGTGWNEQFF. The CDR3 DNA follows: TGTGCCAGCAGCGACGGGACAGGGTGGAATGAGCAGTTCTTC.